Below, 3 T cell receptor beta chains from the same sample are listed, as sequenced in a study of blood T cell repertoires in COVID-19. The table came from immunoSEQ multiplex PCR; TCRdb's copy has only in-frame clones and leaves some out. The sample carries about 21,000 clones, 80% to 90% recorded once. Material for sequencing was peripheral blood. The receptors come from a human donor in a cohort sampled during active COVID-19.

This chain connects TRBV4-3 to TRBJ2-5; tentative D call: TRBD1 (5 bases). Germline V gives CDR1 LGHNA, CDR2 YSLEER. The CDR3 loop spans 15 amino acids. The V and J ends lost 0 bases and 5 bases respectively, with 13 bases between them. CDR3 nucleotides: TGCGCCAGCAGCCAAGAAGTCGCAGGGCTGGAGACCCAGTACTTC. Residues: CASSQEVAGLETQYF.

This clone was picked up one time. This chain links TRBV24-1 with TRBJ2-3, with D perhaps TRBD2 (5 bases). V was clipped by 5 bases and J by 6 bases, with 14 bases between them. The CDR3 contains 14 residues. Germline-derived CDR1 and CDR2 are KGHDR and SFDVKD. CDR3 nucleotides: TGTGCCACCAGTGGGCAAGGGAGCTGGGATACGCAGTATTTT. Its translation is CATSGQGSWDTQYF.

The chain has TRBV27 and TRBJ1-6, with a weak D call TRBD1 (5 bases). The CDR3 totals 15 residues. Germline assignment: CDR1 MNHEY and CDR2 SMNVEV (reference sequence). The V gene lost 10 bases and the J gene lost 3 bases, with 16 bases spanning the gap. The CDR3 nucleotides are TGTGCCACCCAGGAGGGGCACGGCTATAATTCACCCCTCCACTTT. It codes for CATQEGHGYNSPLHF.